This T cell receptor (beta chain) appears in the sequencing data of a study of cytomegalovirus exposure and HLA in healthy donors. Study overall: In an earlier analysis, around 120 million unique TCR beta sequences were found from some 180 million T cells.

V was cut by 3 bases and J by 5 bases, with 13 bases left in between. Germline V lookup: CDR1 MNHEY, CDR2 SMNVEV (reference sequence). The CDR3 is 14 amino acids. Concerning this clone itself: Its specificity is unknown.

Overall study findings and caveats: In a later analysis, TCR association rates varied by HLA locus: DRB1 most, HLA-C fewest. Reportedly, a later analysis found an Asian-associated ancestry cluster had fewer N-insertions than the roughly 630-donor mean.

It was with 60 Vbeta and 13 Jbeta primers that the PCR ran. Original analysis: An analysis performed later counted 72 million or so unique TCR beta chains (approximately 12 million of them shared). Assay used: immunoSEQ multiplex PCR; TCRdb lists only in-frame clones, some missing. From that table come the V and J calls and clone size; the DNA was used to work out D and trimming. The sample yields around 190,000 clones, 70% to 80% seen once. The TCR sequence derives from a woman between 25 and 40 years old in good health and CMV-seropositive. Material: PBMCs. This chain connects TRBV27 to TRBJ2-5, with TRBD2 as a possible D gene (6 bases). This CDR3 reads CASSFSGEGETQYF. CDR3 nucleotides: TGTGCCAGCAGTTTCTCGGGGGAAGGGGAGACCCAGTACTTC.